The present T cell receptor (beta chain) was sequenced within a study of metastatic and nonmetastatic thyroid tumors. Study-wide results and caveats: A significant increase in TCR beta diversity was reportedly seen in malignant thyroid tumors relative to benign nodules, in blood and tumor.

Germline V gene sequence: CDR1 DFQATT, CDR2 SNEGSKA (reference sequence). The V segment lost 4 bases and the J segment 2 bases; nucleotides outside the gene matches: 9. The CDR3 has 17 residues. This clone was observed many times. Its antigen is not known. This specimen includes other DNA sequences encoding the same CDR3. Patients underwent thyroid surgery, and none had received any treatment before it. With MiXCR, TCRdb reprocessed the PCR reads. The sample records 30,000 to 35,000 clones, 20% to 25% being singletons. The sequenced material came from tumor tissue. This receptor was taken from a male donor with papillary thyroid cancer or a benign thyroid nodule (not recorded which). Some clones in this sample may be carry-over from other donors' samples. The chain uses TRBV20-1 and TRBJ2-1, with 12 positions matching TRBD2. CDR3 in DNA: TGCAGTGCTACCCCAGGACTAGCGGGGAAGGCCTACAATGAGCAGTTCTTC. Translated, it gives CSATPGLAGKAYNEQFF.